This T cell receptor beta chain was sequenced for a study of OX40 agonist ivuxolimab in advanced cancers. Whole-study context: Ivuxolimab, an agonist antibody against OX40 (CD134), was given to patients. Past anti-PD-1, anti-PD-L1 or anti-CTLA-4 therapy was accepted, and 30% to 45% had received some. The study gave patients intravenous ivuxolimab at 0.01 to 10 mg/kg every 2 weeks.

CDR1 SGHAT and CDR2 FQNNGV come from the germline V gene. This CDR3 comprises 17 residues. J gave up 6 bases and V 5 bases, and 16 bases lay outside the gene matches. The method was immunoSEQ multiplex PCR; TCRdb's version includes in-frame clones alone and lacks a portion of them. Seen here are 55,000 to 85,000 clones, roughly 84% observed once, and the top ten hold around 0.68%. This chain joins TRBV11-2 and TRBJ2-5; TRBD2 agrees at 9 bases. The sequence was obtained from an adult with an advanced solid tumor such as melanoma, head and neck, liver or kidney cancer. The material sequenced was CD4+ or CD8+ T cells sorted from blood, taken in a trial of the OX40 agonist ivuxolimab. The CDR3 DNA reads as TGTGCCAGCAGCCCCCCGGCGGGCGGGGGGGTGGTGCAGACCCAGTACTTC. Residues: CASSPPAGGGVVQTQYF.